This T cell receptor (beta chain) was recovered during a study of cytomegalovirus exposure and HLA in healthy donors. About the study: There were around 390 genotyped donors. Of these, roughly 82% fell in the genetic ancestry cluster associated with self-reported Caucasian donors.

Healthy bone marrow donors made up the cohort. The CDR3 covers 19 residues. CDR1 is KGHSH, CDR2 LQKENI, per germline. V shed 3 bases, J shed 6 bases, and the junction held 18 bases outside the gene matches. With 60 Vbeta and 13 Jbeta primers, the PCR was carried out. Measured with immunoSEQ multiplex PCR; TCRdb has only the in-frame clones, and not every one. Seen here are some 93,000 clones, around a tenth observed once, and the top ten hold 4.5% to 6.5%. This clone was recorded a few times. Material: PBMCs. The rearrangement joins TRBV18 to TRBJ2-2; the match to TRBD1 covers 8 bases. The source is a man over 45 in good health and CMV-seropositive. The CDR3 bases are TGTGCCAGCTCACCCCCCACCGGACAGGGACGACTCGCCGCCGGGGAGCTGTTTTTT. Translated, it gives CASSPPTGQGRLAAGELFF.